This passage covers 23 T cell receptor beta chains from one sample sequenced in a study of response to subunit inactivated influenza vaccine. TCRdb recomputed calls from the RT-PCR reads with MiXCR, one row per CDR3 protein. The data show more than 550,000 distinct CDR3 sequences, about 12% seen once. Source: PBMCs from blood, taken on the day of vaccination. These receptors originate from a man aged 50-60 years who received an inactivated influenza vaccine.

This clonotype was observed a handful of times. This chain joins TRBV7-9 and TRBJ2-3; TRBD1 aligns across 10 bases. Germline-derived CDR1 and CDR2 are SEHNR and FQNEAQ (reference sequence). CDR3 length equals 13 residues. The J segment lost 9 bases and the V segment lost 5 bases, leaving 5 bases of the junction unmatched. The DNA for the CDR3 is TGTGCCAGCAGCCAGGGGGGACAGGGGACGCAGTATTTT. Amino acid sequence: CASSQGGQGTQYF.

V gene TRBV5-6 combines with J gene TRBJ2-1; D is uncertain. The CDR3 is 12 residues long. V was clipped by 6 bases and J by 3 bases, with 7 bases between them. Germline values: CDR1 SGHDT, CDR2 YYEEEE. The CDR3 sequence: CASKASYNEQFF. CDR3 nucleotides: TGTGCCAGCAAGGCTAGCTACAATGAGCAGTTCTTC.

In this sample, this clonotype turned up a few times. The genes are TRBV12-3 or TRBV12-4 and TRBJ1-2; D not resolved. The germline V and J ends were trimmed by 4 bases and 2 bases, with 8 bases remaining between them. This CDR3 has 13 amino acids. CDR3: CASSSPGNYGYTF. The CDR3 DNA reads as TGTGCCAGCAGTTCACCCGGAAACTATGGCTACACCTTC.

There are a few counts of this clonotype. In DNA, the CDR3 is TGTGCCATCTCGCCAGGTACCGGGGAGCTGTTTTTT. Protein sequence: CAISPGTGELFF. The chain has TRBV6-2 or TRBV6-3 and TRBJ2-2; D gene ambiguous. From germline, CDR1 is MNHEY and CDR2 SVGEGT. There are 12 residues in the CDR3. V was pared by 10 bases and J by 5 bases, with 11 bases between.

V usage is TRBV7-2 and J usage is TRBJ2-1; D ambiguous. The germline CDR1 and CDR2 sequences are SGHTA and FQGNSA. Trimming removed 5 bases at V and 3 bases at J, with 17 bases between. The CDR3 has 16 amino acids. CDR3 residues: CASSTTAGLFYNEQFF. CDR3 DNA: TGTGCCAGCAGCACGACGGCAGGCCTCTTCTACAATGAGCAGTTCTTC. The whole variable domain, filled in from reference TRBV7-2 and TRBJ2-1, reads GAGVSQSPSNKVTEKGKDVELRCDPISGHTALYWYRQSLGQGLEFLIYFQGNSAPDKSGLPSDRFSAERTGGSVSTLTIQRTQQEDSAVYLCASSTTAGLFYNEQFFGPGTRLTVL.

This clonotype was observed a few times. This chain joins TRBV7-2 and TRBJ2-2; D is uncertain. The germline V gene encodes CDR1 SGHTA and CDR2 FQGNSA. CDR3 length: 13 residues. V shed 2 bases and J shed 9 bases, with 10 bases lying between them. This CDR3 reads CASSLNKGWELFF. The CDR3 DNA follows: TGTGCCAGCAGCTTAAACAAGGGCTGGGAGCTGTTTTTT.

In this sample, this clonotype turned up a few times. This chain connects TRBV5-1 to TRBJ2-3, with TRBD1 identical over 8 bases. This CDR3 spans 15 amino acids. Germline trimming cut 4 bases from V and 2 bases from J; bases unmatched to any gene: 6. The germline V gene encodes CDR1 SGHRS and CDR2 YFSETQ. The CDR3 region is CASSAGQGITDTQYF. The CDR3 DNA reads TGCGCCAGCAGCGCTGGACAGGGTATCACAGATACGCAGTATTTT. Full variable domain (outside the CDR3, taken from reference TRBV5-1 and TRBJ2-3): KAGVTQTPRYLIKTRGQQVTLSCSPISGHRSVSWYQQTPGQGLQFLFEYFSETQRNKGNFPGRFSGRQFSNSRSEMNVSTLELGDSALYLCASSAGQGITDTQYFGPGTRLTVL.

A note on this clonotype: No conserved phenylalanine or tryptophan is present at the end of the CDR3, so a read error is the likely explanation. The gene calls are TRBV19 and TRBJ1-1; a possible D gene is TRBD1 (6 bases). CDR1 is LNHDA, CDR2 SQIVND, per germline (reference sequence). V was cut by 7 bases and J by 5 bases, with 20 bases left in between. The CDR3 contains 15 residues. Written as DNA, the CDR3 is TGTGCCAGTACCTACAGGGTGGGGATAGGGACTGAAGCTTTCTGT. Its protein is CASTYRVGIGTEAFC.

This clonotype appeared a few times. The CDR3 nucleotides are TGCGCCAGCAGCTTGGACAGGACTGGCTATGGCTACACCTTC. This codes for CASSLDRTGYGYTF. The V call is TRBV5-1, the J call TRBJ1-2; D perhaps matches TRBD1 (5 bases). The CDR3 extends over 14 amino acids. Germline V gene data show CDR1 as SGHRS and CDR2 as YFSETQ. V was cut by 0 bases and J by 4 bases, with 10 bases left in between.

This clonotype appeared a few times. CDR3 nucleotide sequence: TGTGCCAGCAGCTTAAGCCTGACCGGAGATACGCAGTATTTT. Amino acid sequence: CASSLSLTGDTQYF. The chain is built from TRBV7-9 and TRBJ2-3; no reliable D call. CDR3 size: 14 residues. V lost 2 bases and J 5 bases, leaving 11 bases between the germline ends. CDR1 is SEHNR, CDR2 FQNEAQ, per germline (reference sequence).

The gene calls are TRBV6-5 and TRBJ1-1; 10 nucleotides align to TRBD1. This CDR3 spans 15 amino acids. In germline, CDR1 is MNHEY, CDR2 SVGAGI. With V trimmed by 2 bases and J by 2 bases, 2 bases remained unmatched. CDR3 protein: CASSYGTGANTEAFF. The CDR3 bases are TGTGCCAGCAGTTACGGGACAGGGGCTAACACTGAAGCTTTCTTT.

This clonotype was recorded at least ten times. This chain connects TRBV11-2 to TRBJ1-1; 7 bases are shared with TRBD1. The V gene's germline CDR1 is SGHAT and CDR2 FQNNGV. The J segment lost 11 bases and the V segment lost 0 bases, leaving 6 bases of the junction unmatched. This CDR3 is 13 amino acids long. DNA for the CDR3: TGTGCCAGCAGCTTAGAAGGGGGCTCCGGCGCTTTCTTT. Protein product: CASSLEGGSGAFF.

This chain joins TRBV9 and TRBJ1-5; TRBD1 might be the D (5 bases). Germline V gene data show CDR1 as SGDLS and CDR2 as YYNGEE. CDR3 length: 16 residues. Trimming took 3 bases from V and 0 from J, leaving 13 bases between them. CDR3 protein: CASSGGGDVSNQPQHF. CDR3 DNA sequence: TGTGCCAGCAGCGGGGGGGGGGACGTTAGCAATCAGCCCCAGCATTTT.

This clonotype has more than one count but fewer than ten. The V call is TRBV28, the J call TRBJ2-2, with a tentative D call TRBD2 (5 bases). The CDR3 totals 13 residues. The germline gives CDR1 MDHEN, CDR2 SYDVKM. The V end was cut by 5 bases, the J end by 6 bases, with 10 bases between. The CDR3 DNA sequence: TGTGCCAGCAGTCTAAAGGAGGCCGGGGAGCTGTTTTTT. Its protein is CASSLKEAGELFF.

CDR3 residues: CASSGLAGNTIYF. DNA of the CDR3: TGTGCCAGCAGTGGACTGGCTGGAAACACCATATATTTT. The chain has TRBV2 and TRBJ1-3; the D is unclear. Germline V lookup: CDR1 SNHLY, CDR2 FYNNEI. This CDR3 region has 13 residues. V was pared by 4 bases and J by 2 bases, with 6 bases between.

This clonotype has more than one count but fewer than ten. The CDR3 DNA reads TGCGCCAGCAGCTTGGCCTGGTTCGGGGGGAACACCGGGGAGCTGTTTTTT. Translation: CASSLAWFGGNTGELFF. V and J are TRBV5-1 and TRBJ2-2, with D possibly TRBD2 on 6 matching bases. This CDR3 has 17 amino acids. V was trimmed by 0 bases and J by 1 base, leaving 13 bases between them. Germline V CDR1 and CDR2: SGHRS, YFSETQ.

V gene TRBV19 combines with J gene TRBJ2-3; D not certain. In germline, CDR1 is LNHDA, CDR2 SQIVND (reference sequence). V was shortened by 3 bases and J by 2 bases, with 6 bases between the two germline ends. The CDR3 has 13 amino acids. For the CDR3, the DNA is TGTGCCAGTAGTATCTTCAACACAGATACGCAGTATTTT. Translating gives CASSIFNTDTQYF.

This clonotype has a handful of counts. V gene TRBV29-1 combines with J gene TRBJ2-1; the D gene is possibly TRBD1 (6 bases). The CDR3 runs to 16 residues. CDR1 is SQVTM, CDR2 ANQGSEA, per germline. V lost 7 bases and J lost 8, with 27 bases in between. The CDR3 sequence is CSATPGQGQFYDEQFF. Written as DNA, the CDR3 is TGCAGCGCCACCCCAGGGCAGGGGCAATTCTATGATGAGCAGTTCTTC.

This clonotype was seen a few times. The chain links TRBV7-2 to TRBJ2-5; 9 nucleotides match TRBD2. After removal of 0 bases from V and 6 bases from J, the junction contained 5 bases not matched to a gene. Germline values: CDR1 SGHTA, CDR2 FQGNSA. The CDR3 runs 15 residues. In nucleotides, the CDR3 is TGTGCCAGCAGCTTAGCTGGGGCGGGGGGGCAGACCCAGTACTTC. It translates to CASSLAGAGGQTQYF.

This clonotype was picked up a small number of times. V usage is TRBV20-1 and J usage is TRBJ2-3, with D maybe TRBD2 (6 bases). Germline CDR1 DFQATT, CDR2 SNEGSKA (reference sequence). V lost 5 bases and J 2 bases, leaving 14 bases between the germline ends. The CDR3 sequence is 14 residues long. The CDR3 DNA reads as TGCAGTGCTCCCCCGGGACTTCACACAGATACGCAGTATTTT. This sequence encodes CSAPPGLHTDTQYF.

J is TRBJ2-7 and V is TRBV21-1; TRBD1 is the table's D call, not checked against the DNA. TRBV21-1 has pseudogene status. CDR3 length: 15 amino acids. The chain's CDR3 is CASSKVQTGAYEQYF. CDR3 nucleotide sequence: TGTGCCAGCAGCAAAGTCCAGACAGGGGCCTACGAGCAGTACTTC.

This clonotype was detected ten times or more. V is TRBV11-2 and J is TRBJ2-1, with 13 bases lining up with TRBD2. The CDR3 is made up of 16 amino acids. J gave up 5 bases and V 4 bases, and 5 bases lay outside the gene matches. Germline lookup yields CDR1 SGHAT and CDR2 FQNNGV. The CDR3 loop reads CASSSTLAGGHNEQFF. The CDR3 DNA sequence: TGTGCCAGCAGCTCGACACTAGCGGGGGGGCACAATGAGCAGTTCTTC.

This clonotype was detected a few times. V and J are TRBV12-3 or TRBV12-4 and TRBJ2-1, with 8 bases identical to TRBD2. With 5 bases clipped from V and 7 bases from J, the junction kept 4 bases outside the gene matches. This CDR3 is 13 amino acids long. The CDR3: CASSGTRWNEQFF. CDR3 DNA: TGTGCCAGCAGTGGGACTAGGTGGAATGAGCAGTTCTTC.